The rows below give T cell receptor beta chains drawn from one sample of a study of T cells in Graves' hyperthyroidism and ophthalmopathy. TCRdb analysed the multiplex PCR reads with MiXCR anew, one entry per CDR3 protein. The sample lists hundreds of thousands of distinct CDR3 sequences, about 15% occurring once. Sequencing input: blood. Receptors originate from a woman between 25 and 40 years old with Graves' hyperthyroidism. CDR3s include the opening cysteine and the closing phenylalanine or tryptophan. The order of the fields is J gene, D gene, clone size, V gene, CDR3 protein, CDR3 DNA. The D gene is left open where the match is weak. The size field is filled for only some rows; it gives once, few, many or a size class.

TRBJ1-5	-	once	TRBV19	CASTRGGSNQPQHF	TGTGCCAGTACTAGGGGCGGGAGCAATCAGCCCCAGCATTTT
TRBJ1-6	-	-	TRBV28	CASSSSPPGMNSPLHF	TGTGCCAGCAGTTCATCTCCTCCGGGGATGAATTCACCCCTCCACTTT
TRBJ1-5	TRBD1	few	TRBV28	CASSFEAGGQPQHF	TGTGCCAGCAGTTTTGAGGCAGGGGGCCAGCCCCAGCATTTT
TRBJ2-3	-	few	TRBV18	CASSPEDTDTQYF	TGTGCCAGCTCACCAGAGGACACAGATACGCAGTATTTT
TRBJ2-4	-	few	TRBV11-2	CASGGKYKNIQYF	TGTGCCTCAGGGGGGAAATACAAAAACATTCAGTACTTC
TRBJ2-5	TRBD2	few	TRBV10-3	CAISELSGTETQYF	TGTGCCATCAGTGAGTTAAGCGGGACTGAGACCCAGTACTTC
TRBJ2-5	-	many	TRBV7-2	CASSLSSRTAETQYF	TGTGCCAGCAGCTTATCCTCCCGGACCGCAGAGACCCAGTACTTC
TRBJ1-1	TRBD1	few	TRBV11-2	CASSTRTGRYMNTEAFF	TGTGCCAGCAGCACCCGGACAGGCCGTTACATGAACACTGAAGCTTTCTTT
TRBJ2-5	-	many	TRBV12-3/TRBV12-4	CASSRERETQYF	TGTGCCAGCAGCCGAGAAAGGGAGACCCAGTACTTC
TRBJ2-2	-	-	TRBV4-3	CAGSQGYRVTGELFF	TGCGCCGGCAGCCAAGGGTACCGGGTGACCGGGGAGCTGTTTTTT
TRBJ1-1	-	many	TRBV2	CASSVRGVAFF	TGTGCCAGCAGCGTGAGAGGAGTAGCTTTCTTT
TRBJ1-2	TRBD1	few	TRBV20-1	CSANLDYRGYLYGYTF	TGCAGTGCCAACCTCGATTACAGGGGGTACTTATATGGCTACACCTTC
TRBJ1-4	TRBD1	few	TRBV7-9	CASSSSDRESQLFF	TGTGCCAGCAGCTCCTCGGACAGGGAAAGTCAACTGTTTTTT
TRBJ2-1	TRBD1	-	TRBV30	CAWAGTGLNNEQFF	TGTGCCTGGGCCGGGACAGGGCTCAACAACGAGCAGTTCTTC
TRBJ2-7	TRBD1	many	TRBV6-2/TRBV6-3	CASFGTATYEQYF	TGTGCCAGCTTCGGGACAGCCACTTACGAGCAGTACTTC
TRBJ2-1	-	many	TRBV2	CASRGLVAEQFF	TGTGCCAGCAGGGGTCTAGTCGCTGAGCAGTTCTTC
TRBJ2-4	-	few	TRBV2	CASSAQNIQYF	TGTGCCAGCAGTGCACAAAACATTCAGTACTTC
TRBJ1-2	-	many	TRBV20-1	CSARNLDSADGYTF	TGCAGTGCTAGAAATCTGGATTCCGCGGATGGCTACACCTTC
TRBJ2-1	-	many	TRBV11-2	CASSLGEAPYNEQFF	TGTGCCAGCAGCTTAGGCGAAGCTCCCTACAATGAGCAGTTCTTC
TRBJ1-2	TRBD1	few	TRBV20-1	CSARHPGQGARLYGYTF	TGCAGTGCTAGGCATCCAGGGCAGGGGGCGCGTTTGTATGGCTACACCTTC